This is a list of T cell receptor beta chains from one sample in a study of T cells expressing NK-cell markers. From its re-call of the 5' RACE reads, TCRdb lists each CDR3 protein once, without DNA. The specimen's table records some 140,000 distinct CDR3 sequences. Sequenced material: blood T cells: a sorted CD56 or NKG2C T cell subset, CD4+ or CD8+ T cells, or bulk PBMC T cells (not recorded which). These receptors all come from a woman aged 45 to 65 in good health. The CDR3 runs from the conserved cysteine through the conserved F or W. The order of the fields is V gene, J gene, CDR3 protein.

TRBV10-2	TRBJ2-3	CASSESLTSGWYF
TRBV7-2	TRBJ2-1	CASSLVSVGEQFF
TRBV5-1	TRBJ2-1	CASSQLGTPYNEQFF
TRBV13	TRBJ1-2	CASSFDYGYTF
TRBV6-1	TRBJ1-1	CASSSQGSGTEAFF
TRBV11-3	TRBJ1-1	CASSPPGQEAFF
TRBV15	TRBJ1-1	CATSRDRGTEAFF
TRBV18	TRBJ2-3	CASSPHRGPGTDTQYF
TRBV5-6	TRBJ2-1	CASSQLAGASSYNEQFF
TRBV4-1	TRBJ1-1	CASSHPDFRGYKPEAFF
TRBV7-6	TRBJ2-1	CASSFYRAGGPNEQFF
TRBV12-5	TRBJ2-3	CASGFQADTQYF
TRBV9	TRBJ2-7	CASSGQGGPYEQYF
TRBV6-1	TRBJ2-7	CASRDLAGLSYEQYF
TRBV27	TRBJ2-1	CASSFQGPYNEQFF
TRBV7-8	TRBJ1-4	CASSAGPRNEKLFF
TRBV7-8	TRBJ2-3	CASSIGTSLFADTQYF
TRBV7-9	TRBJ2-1	CASKNPGDEQFF
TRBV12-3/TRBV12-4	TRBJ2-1	CATGTGAMGNEQFF
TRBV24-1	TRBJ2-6	CATSGGTGANVLTF
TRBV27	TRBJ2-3	CASSLSPAGDGTDTQYF
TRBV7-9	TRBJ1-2	CASSYPREDGYTF
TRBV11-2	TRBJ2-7	CASSADSPEQYF
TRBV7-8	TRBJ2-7	CASSQQGVVPGYEQYF
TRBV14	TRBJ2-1	CASSQEIRADEQFF
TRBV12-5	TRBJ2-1	CASVPPSGLPNEQFF
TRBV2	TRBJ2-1	CASSEVARVSYNEQFF
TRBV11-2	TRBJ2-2	CASSLDTSVDTGELFF
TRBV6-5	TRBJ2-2	CASRELGSGELFF
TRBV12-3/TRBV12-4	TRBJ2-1	CASRPGRDRGADEQFF
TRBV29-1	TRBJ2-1	CSVEETTSSYNEQFF
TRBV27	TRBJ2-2	CASSLSLFNTGELFF